These T cell receptor beta chains were read from a single sample in a study of blood T cell repertoires in COVID-19. Clones were read by immunoSEQ multiplex PCR, and TCRdb kept only the in-frame ones, dropping some. Among about 210,000 clones, 82% were seen once, and the ten largest hold about 8%. The sample comprised peripheral blood. The receptor source for this set is a woman aged 55-70 years with COVID-19, enrolled during active disease. The conserved cysteine and the conserved F or W are not part of the CDR3 here.

CDR3 protein: ASSKSRDRFYEQY
V gene: TRBV7-2
J gene: TRBJ2-7

CDR3 protein: ASSVAGYDSPLH
V gene: TRBV9
J gene: TRBJ1-6

CDR3 protein: ASSPTKTGDWLYGYT
V gene: TRBV18
J gene: TRBJ1-2

CDR3 protein: ASSIGRTSGGTDTQY
V gene: TRBV19
J gene: TRBJ2-3

CDR3 protein: ASSERRQGEGYT
V gene: TRBV2
J gene: TRBJ1-2

CDR3 protein: ASSVGLLTGELF
V gene: TRBV9
J gene: TRBJ2-2

CDR3 protein: ASSLRRHPGELF
V gene: TRBV6-5
J gene: TRBJ2-2

CDR3 protein: ASSNKRLEGQH
V gene: TRBV21-1
J gene: TRBJ1-5

CDR3 protein: ASSLSFGRGGRLSSYNEQF
V gene: TRBV28
J gene: TRBJ2-1

CDR3 protein: ASSPGTGGYT
V gene: TRBV7-3
J gene: TRBJ1-2

CDR3 protein: ATSRPIYNEQF
V gene: TRBV15
J gene: TRBJ2-1

CDR3 protein: ASRKPGDRHEQY
V gene: TRBV11-1
J gene: TRBJ2-7

CDR3 protein: SAEADEKLF
V gene: TRBV20-1
J gene: TRBJ1-4

CDR3 protein: ASSEGTASYGYT
V gene: TRBV6-4
J gene: TRBJ1-2

CDR3 protein: ASTRTSGTGGEQF
V gene: TRBV19
J gene: TRBJ2-1

CDR3 protein: ASSFLLGGDFPLH
V gene: TRBV7-2
J gene: TRBJ1-6

CDR3 protein: ASSRPSPASFNTGELF
V gene: TRBV3-1/TRBV3-2
J gene: TRBJ2-2

CDR3 protein: ASSWTGQGESGELF
V gene: TRBV5-1
J gene: TRBJ2-2

CDR3 protein: ASSETGWGNTEAF
V gene: TRBV5-6
J gene: TRBJ1-1

CDR3 protein: ASSQAPGYQPQH
V gene: TRBV4-1
J gene: TRBJ1-5

CDR3 protein: ASSPSVSTDTQY
V gene: TRBV2
J gene: TRBJ2-3

CDR3 protein: ASSLRGHSYEQY
V gene: TRBV28
J gene: TRBJ2-7